Reported below is one TCR beta chain. Clones were read by immunoSEQ multiplex PCR, and TCRdb kept only the in-frame ones, dropping some. The sample comprises tens of thousands of clones, 70% to 90% of which are singletons, and about 8.1% rests with the top ten. V shed 0 bases, J shed 8 bases, and the junction held 6 bases outside the gene matches. CDR1 and CDR2 from the germline V gene are LGHDT and YNNKEL (reference sequence). The CDR3 is 15 residues long. The data belong to a study of blood T cell repertoires in COVID-19. Overall study context: Italy, Spain and the United States were the sources of the convalescent and acute COVID-19 samples.

This clonotype originated in a man aged 25-45 years with acute or convalescent COVID-19. The rearrangement uses TRBV3-1 (or the pseudogene TRBV3-2) and TRBJ2-1; the match to TRBD1 covers 8 bases. Material: peripheral blood. CDR3 amino acids: CASSQEGQGQDEQFF. The CDR3, as DNA: TGTGCCAGCAGCCAAGAAGGACAGGGTCAGGATGAGCAGTTCTTC.